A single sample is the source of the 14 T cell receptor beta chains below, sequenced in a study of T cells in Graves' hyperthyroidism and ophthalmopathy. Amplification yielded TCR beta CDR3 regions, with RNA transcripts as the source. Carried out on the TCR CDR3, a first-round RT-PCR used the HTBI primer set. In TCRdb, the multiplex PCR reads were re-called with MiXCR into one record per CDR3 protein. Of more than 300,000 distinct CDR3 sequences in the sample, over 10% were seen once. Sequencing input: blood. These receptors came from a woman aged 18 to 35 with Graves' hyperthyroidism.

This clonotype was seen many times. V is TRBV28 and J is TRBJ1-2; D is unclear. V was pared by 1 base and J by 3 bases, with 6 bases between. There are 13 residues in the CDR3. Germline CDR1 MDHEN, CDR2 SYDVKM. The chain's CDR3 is CASSLLADYGYTF. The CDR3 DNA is TGTGCCAGCAGTTTATTGGCAGACTATGGCTACACCTTC.

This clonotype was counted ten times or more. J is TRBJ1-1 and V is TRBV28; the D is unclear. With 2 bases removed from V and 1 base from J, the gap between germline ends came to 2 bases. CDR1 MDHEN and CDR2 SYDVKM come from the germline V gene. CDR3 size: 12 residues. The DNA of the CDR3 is TGTGCCAGCAGTTTACCGAACACTGAAGCTTTCTTT. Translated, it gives CASSLPNTEAFF.

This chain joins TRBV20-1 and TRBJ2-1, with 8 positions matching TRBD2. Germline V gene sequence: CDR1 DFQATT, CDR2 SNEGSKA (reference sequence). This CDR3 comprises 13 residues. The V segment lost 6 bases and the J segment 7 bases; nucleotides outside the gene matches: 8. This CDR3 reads CSAAGRGWNEQFF. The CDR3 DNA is TGCAGTGCCGCCGGGAGGGGTTGGAATGAGCAGTTCTTC.

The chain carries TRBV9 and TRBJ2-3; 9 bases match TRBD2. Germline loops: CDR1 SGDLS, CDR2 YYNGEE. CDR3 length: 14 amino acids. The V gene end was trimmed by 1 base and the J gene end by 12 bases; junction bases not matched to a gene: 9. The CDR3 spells CASSVWSSGVTQYF. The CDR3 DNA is TGTGCCAGCAGCGTATGGTCTAGCGGGGTAACCCAGTATTTT.

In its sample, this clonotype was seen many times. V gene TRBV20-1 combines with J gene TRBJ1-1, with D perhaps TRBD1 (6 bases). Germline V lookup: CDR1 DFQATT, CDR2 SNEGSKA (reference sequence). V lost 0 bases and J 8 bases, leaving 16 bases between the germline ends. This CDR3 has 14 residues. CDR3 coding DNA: TGCAGTGCTAGAGACGGACCCCGGACAGAAGAAGCTTTCTTT. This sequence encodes CSARDGPRTEEAFF.

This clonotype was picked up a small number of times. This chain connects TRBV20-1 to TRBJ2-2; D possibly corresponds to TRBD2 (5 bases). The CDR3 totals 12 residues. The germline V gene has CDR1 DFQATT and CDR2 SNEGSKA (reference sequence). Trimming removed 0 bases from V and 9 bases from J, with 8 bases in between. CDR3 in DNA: TGCAGTGCTAGAGACGAGGGCTGGGAGCTGTTTTTT. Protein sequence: CSARDEGWELFF.

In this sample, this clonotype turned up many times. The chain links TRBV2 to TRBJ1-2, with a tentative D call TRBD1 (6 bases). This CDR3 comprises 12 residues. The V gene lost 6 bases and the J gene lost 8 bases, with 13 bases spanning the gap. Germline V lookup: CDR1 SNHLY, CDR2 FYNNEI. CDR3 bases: TGTGCCAGCAGCTGGGAGGGGGACGGCTACACCTTC. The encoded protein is CASSWEGDGYTF.

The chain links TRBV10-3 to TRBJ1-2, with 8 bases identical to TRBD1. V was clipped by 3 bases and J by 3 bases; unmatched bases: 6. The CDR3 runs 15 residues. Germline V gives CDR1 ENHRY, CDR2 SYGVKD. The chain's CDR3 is CAISDSGQEDYGYTF. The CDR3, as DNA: TGTGCCATCAGTGATTCGGGACAGGAGGACTATGGCTACACCTTC.

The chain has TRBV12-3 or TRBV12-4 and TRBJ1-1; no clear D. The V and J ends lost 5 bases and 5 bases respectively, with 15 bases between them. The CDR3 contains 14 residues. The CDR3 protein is CASSPPGFGTEAFF. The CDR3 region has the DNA TGTGCCAGCAGTCCTCCCGGGTTTGGGACTGAAGCTTTCTTT.

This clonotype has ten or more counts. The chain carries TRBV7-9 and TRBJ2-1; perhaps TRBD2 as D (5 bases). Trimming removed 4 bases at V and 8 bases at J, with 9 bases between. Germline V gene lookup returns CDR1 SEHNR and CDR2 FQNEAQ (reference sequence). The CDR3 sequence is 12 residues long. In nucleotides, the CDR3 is TGTGCCAGCAGCTCTGTTAGCGATGAGCAGTTCTTC. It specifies CASSSVSDEQFF.

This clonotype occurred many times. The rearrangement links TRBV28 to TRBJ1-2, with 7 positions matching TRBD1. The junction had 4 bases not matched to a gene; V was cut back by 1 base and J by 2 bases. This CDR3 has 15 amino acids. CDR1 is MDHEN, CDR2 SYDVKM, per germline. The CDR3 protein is CASSLSAGGNYGYTF. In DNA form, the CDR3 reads TGTGCCAGCAGTTTATCGGCAGGGGGAAACTATGGCTACACCTTC.

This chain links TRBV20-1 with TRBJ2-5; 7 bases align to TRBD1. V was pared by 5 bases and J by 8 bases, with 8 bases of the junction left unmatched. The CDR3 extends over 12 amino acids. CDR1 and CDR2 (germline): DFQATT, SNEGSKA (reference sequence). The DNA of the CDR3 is TGCAGTGCTGTCAGGGGGTTGGAAACCCAGTACTTC. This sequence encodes CSAVRGLETQYF.

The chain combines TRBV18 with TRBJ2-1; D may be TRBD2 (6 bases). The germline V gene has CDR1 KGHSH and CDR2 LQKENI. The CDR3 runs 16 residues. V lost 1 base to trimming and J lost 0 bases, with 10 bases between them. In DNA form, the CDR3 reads TGTGCCAGCTCACCACGCGGGACGGACTCCTACAATGAGCAGTTCTTC. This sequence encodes CASSPRGTDSYNEQFF.

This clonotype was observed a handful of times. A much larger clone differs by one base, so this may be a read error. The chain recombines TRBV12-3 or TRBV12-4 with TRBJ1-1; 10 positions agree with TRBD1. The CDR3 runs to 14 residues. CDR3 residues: CASSLGDRGTKAFF. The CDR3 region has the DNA TGTGCCAGCAGTTTGGGGGACAGGGGCACTAAAGCTTTCTTT.